This T cell receptor beta chain is from a study of T cell repertoires in cytomegalovirus infection. TCRdb re-derived calls from the reads in MiXCR, one entry per CDR3 protein. This sample yields about 920,000 distinct CDR3 sequences, of which around 32% are seen a single time; about 14% belongs to the top ten. CDR1 and CDR2 from the germline V gene are SGHVS and FQNEAQ. V lost 5 bases, J lost 0 bases, and 17 bases lay in between. CDR3 length: 17 residues. This clonotype was counted many times. Its target is not known. V gene TRBV7-8 combines with J gene TRBJ2-4; possibly TRBD1 or TRBD2 for D (5 bases each). This material consisted of cultured CD8+ T cells from PBMCs, taken from culture after CMV antigen stimulation. The source is a human donor in good health (CMV status not recorded). Some clones in this sample may be carry-over from other donors' samples. Written as DNA, the CDR3 is TGTGCCAGCAGCCCAGGGACCTCCCCCCTAGCCAAAAACATTCAGTACTTC. Translated, it gives CASSPGTSPLAKNIQYF.